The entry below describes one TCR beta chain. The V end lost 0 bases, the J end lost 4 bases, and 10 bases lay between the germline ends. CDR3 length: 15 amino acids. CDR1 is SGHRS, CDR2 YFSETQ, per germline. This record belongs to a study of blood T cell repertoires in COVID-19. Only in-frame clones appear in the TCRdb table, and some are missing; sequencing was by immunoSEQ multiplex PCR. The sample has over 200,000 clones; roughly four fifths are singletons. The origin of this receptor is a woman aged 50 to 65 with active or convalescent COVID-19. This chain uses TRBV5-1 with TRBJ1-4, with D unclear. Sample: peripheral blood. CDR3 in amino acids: CASSLEAGFNEKLFF. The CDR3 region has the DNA TGCGCCAGCAGCTTGGAGGCAGGCTTTAATGAAAAACTGTTTTTT.